The 17 T cell receptor beta chains below all came from one sample that was sequenced in a study of blood T cell repertoires in COVID-19. Sequencing was performed with immunoSEQ multiplex PCR; in TCRdb, only in-frame clones are kept and a portion is missing. Here the sample spans about 120,000 clones, approximately 87% being singletons. The specimen was peripheral blood. The receptors originated from a woman aged 45-65 years with acute or convalescent COVID-19.

The CDR3 protein is CATSDRLVGNEQFF. CDR3 coding DNA: TGTGCCACCAGTGACAGACTAGTAGGCAATGAGCAGTTCTTC. V gene TRBV24-1 combines with J gene TRBJ2-1, with a tentative D call TRBD2 (6 bases). Looked up from germline, CDR1 is KGHDR and CDR2 is SFDVKD. This CDR3 has 14 amino acids. V gave up 4 bases and J gave up 6 bases, with 12 bases separating them.

The rearrangement links TRBV2 to TRBJ1-4; D is perhaps TRBD1 (6 bases). CDR3 length: 15 residues. Looked up from germline, CDR1 is SNHLY and CDR2 is FYNNEI. Trimming removed 2 bases from V and 5 bases from J, with 12 bases in between. The CDR3 here is CASSETPGQNEKLFF. The CDR3 DNA follows: TGTGCCAGCAGTGAAACTCCGGGACAAAATGAAAAACTGTTTTTT.

The chain joins TRBV7-3 to TRBJ2-5; D is unclear. Germline CDR1 is SGHTA and CDR2 is FQGTGA. The CDR3 extends over 13 amino acids. V lost 1 base to trimming and J lost 2 bases, with 5 bases between them. CDR3 in amino acids: CASSLSRQETQYF. The CDR3 region has the DNA TGTGCCAGCAGCTTAAGTAGACAAGAGACCCAGTACTTC.

The V and J genes are TRBV2 and TRBJ1-1; TRBD1 matches 9 bases. The germline CDR1 and CDR2 sequences are SNHLY and FYNNEI. This CDR3 has 14 amino acids. V lost 4 bases and J lost 5; bases outside the gene matches: 5. In nucleotides, the CDR3 is TGTGCCAGCAGTGCCTCAGGACAGGGGACTGAAGCTTTCTTT. Its protein is CASSASGQGTEAFF.

This chain joins TRBV12-3 or TRBV12-4 and TRBJ1-5; D not certain. V was trimmed by 1 base and J by 8 bases, leaving 9 bases between them. This CDR3 is built from 13 residues. The CDR3 bases are TGTGCCAGCAGTTTAGGGAGCGGTAAGCCCCAGCATTTT. Residues: CASSLGSGKPQHF.

The V and J genes are TRBV7-2 and TRBJ2-5; TRBD1 aligns across 7 bases. This CDR3 has 14 amino acids. Germline CDR1 reads SGHTA; CDR2 reads FQGNSA. V was pared by 2 bases and J by 4 bases, with 4 bases of the junction left unmatched. CDR3 DNA: TGTGCCAGCAGCTTAACCGGACAGGTAGAGACCCAGTACTTC. This encodes CASSLTGQVETQYF.

This clone was detected only once. This chain joins TRBV5-4 and TRBJ1-4; 8 nucleotides agree with TRBD1. Germline trimming cut 3 bases from V and 8 bases from J; bases unmatched to any gene: 6. Germline V gives CDR1 SGHNT, CDR2 YYREEE (reference sequence). The CDR3 contains 14 residues. The CDR3, as DNA: TGTGCCAGCAGCTCCCAGGGGGCTGGGGAAAAACTGTTTTTT. It specifies CASSSQGAGEKLFF.

The chain uses TRBV18 and TRBJ1-5, with D possibly TRBD1 on 6 matching bases. Trimming took off 5 bases at V and 2 bases at J, with 19 bases between the two ends. The CDR3 covers 17 residues. CDR1 and CDR2 from the germline V gene are KGHSH and LQKENI. As DNA, the CDR3 is TGTGCCAGCTCAGCGGGCGTGGGCGGGGGGCGCAATCAGCCCCAGCATTTT. It is translated as CASSAGVGGGRNQPQHF.

This clone has only one observation. CDR3 in amino acids: CASSHSDLRRGYTF. CDR3 sequence (DNA): TGTGCCAGCAGCCACTCAGACTTACGGCGGGGCTACACCTTC. The J gene is TRBJ1-2, the V gene TRBV25-1; D gene unclear. With 6 bases removed from V and 8 bases from J, the gap between germline ends came to 19 bases. CDR3 length: 14 amino acids. Germline CDR1 is MGHDK and CDR2 is SYGVNS.

V gene TRBV6-5 combines with J gene TRBJ2-5; tentative D call: TRBD2 (6 bases). The V and J ends lost 0 bases and 4 bases respectively, with 12 bases between them. The CDR3 has 15 amino acids. Germline V gene data show CDR1 as MNHEY and CDR2 as SVGAGI. The CDR3 sequence: CASSYSWSGVETQYF. Here the CDR3 DNA reads TGTGCCAGCAGTTACTCTTGGTCGGGGGTAGAGACCCAGTACTTC.

The gene calls are TRBV11-3 and TRBJ2-7; no definite D call. This CDR3 is built from 12 residues. Germline CDR1 SGHNT, CDR2 YENEEA. Deletions cut 1 base from V and 5 bases from J, with 6 bases between. The chain's CDR3 is CASSLGSDEQYF. In nucleotides, the CDR3 is TGTGCCAGCAGCTTAGGCTCGGACGAGCAGTACTTC.

J is TRBJ1-1 and V is TRBV12-3 or TRBV12-4; D gene ambiguous. CDR3 length: 13 amino acids. V was cut by 3 bases and J by 1 base, with 6 bases left in between. CDR3: CASSFQANTEAFF. The CDR3 coding sequence is TGTGCCAGCAGTTTTCAAGCGAACACTGAAGCTTTCTTT.

This rearrangement joins TRBV11-3 to TRBJ1-1, with D possibly being TRBD1 (6 bases). CDR3 length equals 12 residues. The germline CDR1 and CDR2 sequences are SGHNT and YENEEA. Trimming left V 5 bases short and J 4 bases short, with 8 bases between. CDR3 DNA sequence: TGTGCCAGCAGCACAGGGTTCACTGAAGCTTTCTTT. This codes for CASSTGFTEAFF.

The chain links TRBV5-8 to TRBJ2-2; 8 bases map to TRBD1. The trim removed 4 bases at V and 3 bases at J, leaving 11 bases unmatched. CDR1 is SGHTS and CDR2 is YDEGEE in the germline V gene. The CDR3 contains 17 residues. The CDR3 reads CASSRKRGRGHTGELFF. CDR3 coding DNA: TGTGCCAGCAGCCGAAAACGGGGCAGGGGGCACACCGGGGAGCTGTTTTTT.

The chain employs TRBV7-9 and TRBJ1-2; D is unresolved. The CDR3 runs to 12 residues. Trimming removed 6 bases at V and 3 bases at J, with 8 bases between. Looked up from germline, CDR1 is SEHNR and CDR2 is FQNEAQ (reference sequence). The CDR3 DNA reads TGTGCCAGCAGGGTAGAGGACTATGGCTACACCTTC. Translated, it gives CASRVEDYGYTF.

The J gene is TRBJ2-7, the V gene TRBV10-3, with D perhaps matching TRBD1 (6 bases). Per germline, CDR1 ENHRY and CDR2 SYGVKD. V lost 3 bases and J lost 4, with 13 bases in between. The CDR3 loop spans 14 amino acids. Written as DNA, the CDR3 is TGTGCCATCAGTGACCGGGACACAGGGTACGAGCAGTACTTC. It codes for CAISDRDTGYEQYF.

CDR3 nucleotide sequence: TGCGCCAGCAGAAGGACTATCGGTGGCTCCTACAATGAGCAGTTCTTC. It translates to CASRRTIGGSYNEQFF. This chain joins TRBV5-1 and TRBJ2-1, with D tentatively TRBD2 (6 bases). Germline CDR1 reads SGHRS; CDR2 reads YFSETQ. The CDR3 contains 16 residues. V lost 5 bases to trimming and J lost 0 bases, with 15 bases between them.